The clone carrying this T cell receptor (beta chain) was seen only once. The sample is drawn from a study of CD8 T cells in ankylosing spondylitis. CDR1 and CDR2 (germline): MNHEY, SMNVEV (reference sequence). The CDR3 runs to 12 residues. V was pared by 8 bases and J by 4 bases, with 12 bases between. It was by quantitative 5'-RACE with molecular barcodes that TCR beta libraries were made. TCRdb re-derived calls from the 5' RACE reads in MiXCR, one entry per CDR3 protein. The table lists roughly 250,000 distinct CDR3 sequences, about 10% of them singletons, with less than 3% in the top ten. The chain employs TRBV27 and TRBJ2-7, with D perhaps assigned TRBD1 or TRBD2 (6 bases each). The material sequenced was blood, either unsorted or a sorted T cell fraction (not recorded which). The TCR was taken from a male donor with ankylosing spondylitis or in good health (not recorded which). DNA of the CDR3: TGTGCCAGCGGGCCGGGGGCATACGAGCAGTACTTC. Translated: CASGPGAYEQYF.